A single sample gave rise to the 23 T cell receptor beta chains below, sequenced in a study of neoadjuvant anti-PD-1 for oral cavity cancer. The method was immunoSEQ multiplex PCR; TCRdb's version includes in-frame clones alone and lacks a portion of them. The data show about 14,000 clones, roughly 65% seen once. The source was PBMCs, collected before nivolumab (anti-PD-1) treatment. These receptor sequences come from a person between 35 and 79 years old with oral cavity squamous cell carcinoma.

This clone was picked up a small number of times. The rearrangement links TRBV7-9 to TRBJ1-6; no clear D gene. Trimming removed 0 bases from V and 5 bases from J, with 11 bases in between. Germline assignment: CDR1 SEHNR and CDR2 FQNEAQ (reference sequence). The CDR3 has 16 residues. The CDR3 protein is CASSLARIWDNSPLHF. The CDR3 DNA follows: TGTGCCAGCAGCTTAGCGCGGATTTGGGATAATTCACCCCTCCACTTT.

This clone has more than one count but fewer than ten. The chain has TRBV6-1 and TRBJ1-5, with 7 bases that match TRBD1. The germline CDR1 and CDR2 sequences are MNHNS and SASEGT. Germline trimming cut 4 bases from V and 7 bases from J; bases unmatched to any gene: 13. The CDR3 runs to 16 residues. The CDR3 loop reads CASSVRQGVGGQPQHF. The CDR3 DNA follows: TGTGCCAGCAGTGTTAGACAGGGAGTGGGAGGGCAGCCCCAGCATTTT.

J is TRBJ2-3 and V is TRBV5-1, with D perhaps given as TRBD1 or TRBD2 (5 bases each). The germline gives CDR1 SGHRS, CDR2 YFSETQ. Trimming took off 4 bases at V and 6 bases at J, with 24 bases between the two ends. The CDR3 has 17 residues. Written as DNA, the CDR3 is TGCGCCAGCAGCCGACAGAGGGGTCGCACCTTAGGGGATACGCAGTATTTT. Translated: CASSRQRGRTLGDTQYF.

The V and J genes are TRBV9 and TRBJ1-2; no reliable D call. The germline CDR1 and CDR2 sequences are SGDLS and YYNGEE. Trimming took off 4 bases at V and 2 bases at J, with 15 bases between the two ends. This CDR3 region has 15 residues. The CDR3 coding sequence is TGTGCCAGCAGCCCCGGAGGGCAGTCCAACTATGGCTACACCTTC. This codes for CASSPGGQSNYGYTF.

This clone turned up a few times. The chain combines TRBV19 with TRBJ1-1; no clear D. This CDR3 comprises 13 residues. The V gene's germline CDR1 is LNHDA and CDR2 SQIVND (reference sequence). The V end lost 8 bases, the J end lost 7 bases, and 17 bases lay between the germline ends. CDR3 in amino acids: CASRRALKDEAFF. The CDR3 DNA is TGTGCCAGTCGACGAGCACTAAAAGATGAAGCTTTCTTT.

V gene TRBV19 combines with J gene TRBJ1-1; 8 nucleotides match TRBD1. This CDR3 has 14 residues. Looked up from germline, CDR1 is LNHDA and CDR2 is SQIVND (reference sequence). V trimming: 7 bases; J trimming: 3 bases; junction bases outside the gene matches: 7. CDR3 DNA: TGTGCCAGTAAAGTTCAACAGGGGGACACTGAAGCTTTCTTT. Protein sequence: CASKVQQGDTEAFF.

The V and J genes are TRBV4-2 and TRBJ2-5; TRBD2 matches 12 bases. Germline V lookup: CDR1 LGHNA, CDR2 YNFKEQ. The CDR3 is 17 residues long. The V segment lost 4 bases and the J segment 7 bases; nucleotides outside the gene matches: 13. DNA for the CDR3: TGTGCCAGCAGCCTTGACCCTATGACTAGCGGGGGAGGGACCCAGTACTTC. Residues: CASSLDPMTSGGGTQYF.

This CDR3 reads CSVEGDRRRSYEQYF. CDR3 sequence (DNA): TGCAGCGTTGAAGGGGACAGGCGACGCTCCTACGAGCAGTACTTC. The J gene is TRBJ2-7, the V gene TRBV29-1; 8 bases agree with TRBD1. CDR1 SQVTM and CDR2 ANQGSEA come from the germline V gene. The CDR3 covers 15 residues. V shed 1 base, J shed 0 bases, and the junction held 5 bases outside the gene matches.

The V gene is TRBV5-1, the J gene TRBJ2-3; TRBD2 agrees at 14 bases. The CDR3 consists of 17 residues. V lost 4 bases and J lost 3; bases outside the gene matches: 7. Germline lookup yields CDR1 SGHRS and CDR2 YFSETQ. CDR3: CASSPGTSGSITDTQYF. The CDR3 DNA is TGCGCCAGCAGCCCTGGGACTAGCGGGAGTATTACAGATACGCAGTATTTT.

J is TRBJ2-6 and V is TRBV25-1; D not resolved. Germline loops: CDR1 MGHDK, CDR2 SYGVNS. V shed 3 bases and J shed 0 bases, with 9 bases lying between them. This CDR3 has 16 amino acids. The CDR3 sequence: CASSDGWSSGANVLTF. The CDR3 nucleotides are TGTGCCAGCAGTGATGGTTGGAGCTCTGGGGCCAACGTCCTGACTTTC.

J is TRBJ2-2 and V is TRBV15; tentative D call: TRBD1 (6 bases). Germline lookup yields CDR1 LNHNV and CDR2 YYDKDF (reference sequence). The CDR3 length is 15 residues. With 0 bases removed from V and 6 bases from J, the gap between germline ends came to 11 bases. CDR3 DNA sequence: TGTGCCACCAGCAGAGACCCCCAGGGGTCCGGGGAGCTGTTTTTT. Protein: CATSRDPQGSGELFF.

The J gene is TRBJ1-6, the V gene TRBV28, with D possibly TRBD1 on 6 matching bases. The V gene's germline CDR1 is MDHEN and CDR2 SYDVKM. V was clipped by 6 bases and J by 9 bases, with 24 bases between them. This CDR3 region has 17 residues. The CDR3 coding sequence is TGTGCCAGCAGAGTTGAGACAGGACCAGGTTATGGTTCACCCCTCCACTTT. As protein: CASRVETGPGYGSPLHF.

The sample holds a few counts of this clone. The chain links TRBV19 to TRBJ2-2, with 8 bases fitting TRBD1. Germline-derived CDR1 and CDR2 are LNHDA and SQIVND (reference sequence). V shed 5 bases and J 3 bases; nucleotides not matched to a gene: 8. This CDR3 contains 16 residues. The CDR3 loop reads CASSDPRGLHTGELFF. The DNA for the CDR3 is TGTGCCAGTAGTGACCCCAGGGGGCTTCACACCGGGGAGCTGTTTTTT.

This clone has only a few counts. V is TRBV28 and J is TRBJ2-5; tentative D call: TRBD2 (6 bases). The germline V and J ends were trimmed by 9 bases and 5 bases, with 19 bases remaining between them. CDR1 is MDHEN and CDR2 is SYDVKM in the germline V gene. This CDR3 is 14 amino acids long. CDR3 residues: CASKAYRTKETQYF. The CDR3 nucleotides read TGTGCCAGTAAGGCTTACAGGACTAAGGAGACCCAGTACTTC.

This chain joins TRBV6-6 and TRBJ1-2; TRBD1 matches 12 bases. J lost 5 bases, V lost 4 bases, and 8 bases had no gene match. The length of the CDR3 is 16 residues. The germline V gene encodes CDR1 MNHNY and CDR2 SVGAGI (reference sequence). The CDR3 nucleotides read TGTGCCAGCAGTTCCCCGGGACAGGGGGCCTTTTATGGCTACACCTTC. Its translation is CASSSPGQGAFYGYTF.

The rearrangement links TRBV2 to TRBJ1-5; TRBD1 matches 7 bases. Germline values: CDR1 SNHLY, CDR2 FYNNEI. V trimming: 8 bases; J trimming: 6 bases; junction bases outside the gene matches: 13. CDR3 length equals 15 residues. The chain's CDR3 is CASSRTGDSGQPQHF. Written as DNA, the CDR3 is TGTGCCAGCTCAAGAACAGGGGACTCGGGTCAGCCCCAGCATTTT.

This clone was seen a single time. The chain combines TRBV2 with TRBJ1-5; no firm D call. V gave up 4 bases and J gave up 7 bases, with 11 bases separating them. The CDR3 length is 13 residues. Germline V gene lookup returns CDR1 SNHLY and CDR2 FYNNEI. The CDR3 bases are TGTGCCAGCAGTGTACTCCAGGAGCAGCCCCAGCATTTT. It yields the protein CASSVLQEQPQHF.

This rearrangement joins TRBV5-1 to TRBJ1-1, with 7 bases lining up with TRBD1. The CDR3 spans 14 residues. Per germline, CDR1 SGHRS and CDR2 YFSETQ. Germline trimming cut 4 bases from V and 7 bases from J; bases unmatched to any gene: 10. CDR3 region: CASSQRQGAIEAFF. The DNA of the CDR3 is TGCGCCAGCAGCCAGAGACAGGGAGCTATTGAAGCTTTCTTT.

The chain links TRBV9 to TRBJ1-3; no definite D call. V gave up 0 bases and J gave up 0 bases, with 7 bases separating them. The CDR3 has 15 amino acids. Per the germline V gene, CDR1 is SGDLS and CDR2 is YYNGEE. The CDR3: CASSVGRRSGNTIYF. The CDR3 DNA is TGTGCCAGCAGCGTAGGGCGGCGCTCTGGAAACACCATATATTTT.

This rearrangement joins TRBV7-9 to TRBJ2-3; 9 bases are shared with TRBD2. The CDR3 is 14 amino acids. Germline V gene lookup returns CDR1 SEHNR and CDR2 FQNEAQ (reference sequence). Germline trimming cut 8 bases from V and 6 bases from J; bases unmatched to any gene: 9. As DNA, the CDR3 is TGTGCCAGCCAAGAGCGGGGGGCCACCGATACGCAGTATTTT. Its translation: CASQERGATDTQYF.

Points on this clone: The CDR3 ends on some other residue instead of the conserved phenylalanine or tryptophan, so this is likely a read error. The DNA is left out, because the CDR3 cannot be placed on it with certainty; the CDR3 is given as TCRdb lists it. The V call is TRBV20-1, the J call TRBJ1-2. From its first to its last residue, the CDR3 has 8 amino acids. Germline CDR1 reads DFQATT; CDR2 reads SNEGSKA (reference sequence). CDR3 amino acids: CSAVNPRE.

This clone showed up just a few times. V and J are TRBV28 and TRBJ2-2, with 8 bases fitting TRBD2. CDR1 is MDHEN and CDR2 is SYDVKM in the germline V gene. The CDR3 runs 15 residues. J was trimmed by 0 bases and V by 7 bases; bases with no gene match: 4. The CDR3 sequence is CASILSGANTGELFF. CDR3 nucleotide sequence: TGTGCCAGCATCCTTAGCGGGGCGAACACCGGGGAGCTGTTTTTT.

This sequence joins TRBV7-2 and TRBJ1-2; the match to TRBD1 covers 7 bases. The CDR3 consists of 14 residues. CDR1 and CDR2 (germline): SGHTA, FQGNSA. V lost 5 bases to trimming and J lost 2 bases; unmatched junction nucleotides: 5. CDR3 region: CASSPDRRNYGYTF. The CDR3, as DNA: TGTGCCAGCAGCCCGGACAGGAGGAACTATGGCTACACCTTC.